The 31 T cell receptor beta chains given below trace back to one sample, sequenced in a study of blood T cell repertoires in COVID-19. Method: immunoSEQ multiplex PCR; TCRdb's copy keeps in-frame clones and lacks some. The data show roughly 82,000 clones, roughly four fifths seen once. Specimen: peripheral blood. The origin of the receptors is a man in his 60s with acute or convalescent COVID-19.

This sequence joins TRBV28 and TRBJ1-6; 7 bases agree with TRBD1. CDR3 length: 13 residues. V trimming: 8 bases; J trimming: 8 bases; junction bases outside the gene matches: 6. Germline V gives CDR1 MDHEN, CDR2 SYDVKM. CDR3 nucleotides: TGTGCCAGCGAGACAGGGAGTTATTCACCCCTCCACTTT. Amino acid sequence: CASETGSYSPLHF.

DNA of the CDR3: TGTGCCAGTAGTACACAGGGGGCAGGGGTTGAAAAACTGTTTTTT. Residues: CASSTQGAGVEKLFF. The rearrangement joins TRBV19 to TRBJ1-4; 9 bases match TRBD1. CDR3 length: 15 amino acids. Germline V lookup: CDR1 LNHDA, CDR2 SQIVND (reference sequence). V lost 4 bases and J lost 7; bases outside the gene matches: 7.

The V call is TRBV18, the J call TRBJ2-6; D gene unclear. Germline V lookup: CDR1 KGHSH, CDR2 LQKENI. This CDR3 has 18 amino acids. Trimming stripped 3 bases from V and 0 bases from J, with 15 bases between. The CDR3 coding sequence is TGTGCCAGCTCACCCTCTAATGGCGGCTACTCTGGGGCCAACGTCCTGACTTTC. Its translation: CASSPSNGGYSGANVLTF.

CDR3 nucleotide sequence: TGTGCCAGCACTCAGCAGGGGGATTACCGGGGATGGCCCCAGCATTTT. Amino acids: CASTQQGDYRGWPQHF. V usage is TRBV28 and J usage is TRBJ1-5, with 7 bases lining up with TRBD1. V was clipped by 7 bases and J by 9 bases; unmatched bases: 18. This CDR3 is built from 16 residues. Germline V gene lookup returns CDR1 MDHEN and CDR2 SYDVKM.

In nucleotides, the CDR3 is TGTGCCAGCAGCCCATGGACAGGGCCCCACGAGCAGTACTTC. Amino acid sequence: CASSPWTGPHEQYF. This chain uses TRBV7-9 with TRBJ2-7, with 8 bases aligning to TRBD1. The V gene's germline CDR1 is SEHNR and CDR2 FQNEAQ (reference sequence). The V segment lost 5 bases and the J segment 5 bases; nucleotides outside the gene matches: 8. The CDR3 sequence is 14 residues long.

The chain has TRBV28 and TRBJ2-1; a possible D gene is TRBD2 (5 bases). V was clipped by 3 bases and J by 3 bases, with 12 bases between them. The CDR3 spans 15 residues. CDR1 MDHEN and CDR2 SYDVKM come from the germline V gene. CDR3: CASSFLGGFYNEQFF. The CDR3 DNA sequence: TGTGCCAGCAGTTTTTTGGGCGGGTTCTACAATGAGCAGTTCTTC.

The chain uses TRBV5-8 and TRBJ1-2; D not resolved. The CDR3 extends over 13 amino acids. In germline, CDR1 is SGHTS, CDR2 YDEGEE. V shed 5 bases and J shed 10 bases, with 18 bases lying between them. In DNA, the CDR3 is TGTGCCAGCAGTCGAACAGCCTCTGATTACTACACCTTC. Residues: CASSRTASDYYTF.

The rearrangement joins TRBV5-8 to TRBJ2-1, with 8 bases that match TRBD1. There are 16 residues in the CDR3. CDR1 SGHTS and CDR2 YDEGEE come from the germline V gene. V lost 1 base and J lost 3; bases outside the gene matches: 6. The CDR3 loop reads CASSLFQGAVYNEQFF. CDR3 nucleotide sequence: TGTGCCAGCAGCTTGTTCCAGGGGGCGGTCTACAATGAGCAGTTCTTC. Filled out from reference TRBV5-8 and TRBJ2-1, the complete variable domain reads EAGVTQSPTHLIKTRGQQATLRCSPISGHTSVYWYQQALGLGLQFLLWYDEGEERNRGNFPPRFSGRQFPNYSSELNVNALELEDSALYLCASSLFQGAVYNEQFFGPGTRLTVL.

This sequence joins TRBV19 and TRBJ1-5, with 9 bases lining up with TRBD1. The germline V gene encodes CDR1 LNHDA and CDR2 SQIVND (reference sequence). The CDR3 has 18 residues. With 5 bases clipped from V and 0 bases from J, the junction kept 11 bases outside the gene matches. CDR3 sequence (DNA): TGTGCCAGTAGTTACAGGGGGCTAAATATCTATAGCAATCAGCCCCAGCATTTT. Protein sequence: CASSYRGLNIYSNQPQHF.

This clone occurred once. This rearrangement joins TRBV20-1 to TRBJ1-1, with 7 bases aligning to TRBD1. Per the germline V gene, CDR1 is DFQATT and CDR2 is SNEGSKA (reference sequence). The J segment lost 0 bases and the V segment lost 3 bases, leaving 4 bases of the junction unmatched. This CDR3 spans 14 amino acids. The CDR3: CSASRGQMNTEAFF. The CDR3 DNA is TGCAGTGCTAGTAGGGGACAGATGAACACTGAAGCTTTCTTT.

The chain links TRBV29-1 to TRBJ1-1; 9 bases align to TRBD1. The junction had 10 bases not matched to a gene; V was cut back by 6 bases and J by 11 bases. This CDR3 contains 12 residues. Germline CDR1 is SQVTM and CDR2 is ANQGSEA. The CDR3 DNA sequence: TGCAGCGTGAAATTAACAGGGACAGGGGCTTTCTTT. This sequence encodes CSVKLTGTGAFF.

V gene TRBV3-1 (or the pseudogene TRBV3-2) combines with J gene TRBJ1-2; no clear D. The germline V and J ends were trimmed by 8 bases and 1 base, with 8 bases remaining between them. Germline V gene data show CDR1 as LGHDT and CDR2 as YNNKEL (reference sequence). The CDR3 length is 12 residues. CDR3 residues: CASRESNYGYTF. The DNA of the CDR3 is TGTGCCAGCCGGGAAAGTAACTATGGCTACACCTTC.

CDR3 protein: CATSSNRGEQFF. CDR3 coding DNA: TGTGCCACCAGCAGCAACAGGGGCGAGCAGTTCTTC. The gene calls are TRBV15 and TRBJ2-1, with 7 nucleotides matching TRBD1. With 3 bases clipped from V and 10 bases from J, the junction kept 3 bases outside the gene matches. Germline CDR1 reads LNHNV; CDR2 reads YYDKDF (reference sequence). The CDR3 contains 12 residues. The full variable domain, rest sourced from reference TRBV15 and TRBJ2-1, is DAMVIQNPRYQVTQFGKPVTLSCSQTLNHNVMYWYQQKSSQAPKLLFHYYDKDFNNEADTPDNFQSRRPNTSFCFLDIRSPGLGDTAMYLCATSSNRGEQFFGPGTRLTVL.

This chain links TRBV2 with TRBJ2-7; tentative D call: TRBD1 (6 bases). V was cut by 6 bases and J by 0 bases, with 12 bases left in between. The CDR3 sequence is 14 residues long. Germline values: CDR1 SNHLY, CDR2 FYNNEI. The CDR3 nucleotides read TGTGCCAGCAGCCCCGACAGGAGCTCCTACGAGCAGTACTTC. As protein: CASSPDRSSYEQYF.

This clone is classed as medium-sized. The J gene is TRBJ2-5, the V gene TRBV7-2; D is possibly TRBD1 (6 bases). CDR3 size: 14 residues. Trimming took 1 base from V and 5 from J, leaving 11 bases between them. Germline V gives CDR1 SGHTA, CDR2 FQGNSA. In DNA form, the CDR3 reads TGTGCCAGCAGCTTAGGACAGGCCTCGGAGACCCAGTACTTC. Translating it yields CASSLGQASETQYF.

This rearrangement joins TRBV4-3 to TRBJ2-2; D is unresolved. The V gene lost 8 bases and the J gene lost 1 base, with 14 bases spanning the gap. From germline, CDR1 is LGHNA and CDR2 YSLEER. CDR3 length: 15 amino acids. The chain's CDR3 is CASSSRGLNTGELFF. CDR3 bases: TGCGCCAGCTCTTCCCGAGGTTTGAACACCGGGGAGCTGTTTTTT.

The chain links TRBV6-5 to TRBJ1-2, with D unresolved. Trimming left V 2 bases short and J 6 bases short, with 10 bases between. The length of the CDR3 is 13 residues. Per germline, CDR1 MNHEY and CDR2 SVGAGI. CDR3 amino acids: CASSYRPEDGYTF. The CDR3 region has the DNA TGTGCCAGCAGTTACAGGCCTGAGGATGGCTACACCTTC.

J is TRBJ2-1 and V is TRBV5-4; perhaps TRBD1 as D (6 bases). Germline CDR1 is SGHNT and CDR2 is YYREEE (reference sequence). The V gene lost 2 bases and the J gene lost 6 bases, with 9 bases spanning the gap. CDR3 size: 13 residues. The CDR3 region has the DNA TGTGCCAGCAGCTTATTAGGGGGCAATGAGCAGTTCTTC. Its translation: CASSLLGGNEQFF. The full variable domain, its missing parts supplied by reference TRBV5-4 and TRBJ2-1, is ETGVTQSPTHLIKTRGQQVTLRCSSQSGHNTVSWYQQALGQGPQFIFQYYREEENGRGNFPPRFSGLQFPNYSSELNVNALELDDSALYLCASSLLGGNEQFFGPGTRLTVL.

The chain recombines TRBV28 with TRBJ2-7; 7 bases are shared with TRBD1. Germline V lookup: CDR1 MDHEN, CDR2 SYDVKM. The CDR3 spans 13 residues. Trimming took 7 bases from V and 8 from J; bases not matched to a gene: 11. The CDR3 bases are TGTGCCAGCACCCCCGAGACAGGGCGTAAGCAGTACTTC. Translating it yields CASTPETGRKQYF.

Only a few counts were recorded for this clone. This chain joins TRBV5-5 and TRBJ2-7, with a tentative D call TRBD2 (6 bases). The CDR3 has 16 amino acids. The germline V and J ends were trimmed by 0 bases and 1 base, with 14 bases remaining between them. CDR1 is SGHKS and CDR2 is YYEKEE in the germline V gene (reference sequence). CDR3 protein: CASSLGGLGLSYEQYF. DNA for the CDR3: TGTGCCAGCAGCTTGGGGGGTTTGGGACTGTCCTACGAGCAGTACTTC.

The CDR3 reads CASGVGQLYGYTF. In DNA, the CDR3 is TGTGCTAGTGGTGTGGGACAGCTTTATGGCTACACCTTC. The rearrangement links TRBV12-5 to TRBJ1-2; 7 positions match TRBD1. CDR3 length equals 13 residues. CDR1 is LGHNT, CDR2 FRNRAP, per germline. V gave up 5 bases and J gave up 5 bases; unmatched junction bases: 5.

The gene calls are TRBV24-1 and TRBJ1-5; 9 bases align to TRBD1. Looked up from germline, CDR1 is KGHDR and CDR2 is SFDVKD. The CDR3 is 17 amino acids. Germline trimming cut 9 bases from V and 5 bases from J; bases unmatched to any gene: 16. CDR3 protein: CATGLFPPGQGHQPQHF. CDR3 DNA: TGTGCCACCGGGCTCTTTCCTCCGGGACAGGGCCATCAGCCCCAGCATTTT.

The J gene is TRBJ2-2, the V gene TRBV5-1; 12 bases fit TRBD2. Germline CDR1 and CDR2: SGHRS and YFSETQ. This CDR3 contains 17 residues. The junction had 10 bases not matched to a gene; V was cut back by 4 bases and J by 6 bases. The CDR3 coding sequence is TGCGCCAGCAGCCATGAAAACCTAGCGGGAGGGTCCGGGGAGCTGTTTTTT. Its translation: CASSHENLAGGSGELFF.

V gene TRBV4-2 combines with J gene TRBJ1-3; D not resolved. The CDR3 spans 11 residues. CDR1 is LGHNA, CDR2 YNFKEQ, per germline. Trimming pared 4 bases from V and 9 bases from J, leaving 7 bases between. The CDR3 here is CASSPGGTIYF. The CDR3 region has the DNA TGTGCCAGCAGCCCTGGCGGCACCATATATTTT.

For the CDR3, the DNA is TGCGCCAGCAGCAAGACTAGCAGATCCTACGAGCAGTACTTC. It yields the protein CASSKTSRSYEQYF. This chain joins TRBV10-1 and TRBJ2-7, with 7 bases that match TRBD2. With V trimmed by 6 bases and J by 1 base, 6 bases remained unmatched. CDR3 length equals 14 residues. Per the germline V gene, CDR1 is WNHNN and CDR2 is SYGVQD (reference sequence).

In regard to this clone: Other DNA sequences in the sample encode the same CDR3. The rearrangement joins TRBV30 to TRBJ1-1; unclear D gene. The CDR3 spans 13 residues. V lost 0 bases to trimming and J lost 0 bases, with 5 bases between them. CDR1 GTSNPN and CDR2 SVGIG come from the germline V gene (reference sequence). Here the CDR3 DNA reads TGTGCCTGGAGTGTAACGGTGAACACTGAAGCTTTCTTT. It is translated as CAWSVTVNTEAFF.

J is TRBJ2-3 and V is TRBV5-4, with D possibly TRBD2 on 5 matching bases. CDR3 length equals 15 residues. Germline assignment: CDR1 SGHNT and CDR2 YYREEE (reference sequence). Trimming shortened V by 4 bases and J by 0 bases, and 12 bases separated the two germline ends. The CDR3 spells CASSPKEESTDTQYF. Written as DNA, the CDR3 is TGTGCCAGCAGCCCAAAGGAGGAGAGCACAGATACGCAGTATTTT. Full variable domain (remainder filled in from reference TRBV5-4 and TRBJ2-3): ETGVTQSPTHLIKTRGQQVTLRCSSQSGHNTVSWYQQALGQGPQFIFQYYREEENGRGNFPPRFSGLQFPNYSSELNVNALELDDSALYLCASSPKEESTDTQYFGPGTRLTVL.

The chain combines TRBV6-6 with TRBJ2-7, with 9 bases aligning to TRBD1. From germline, CDR1 is MNHNY and CDR2 SVGAGI (reference sequence). The CDR3 is 15 residues long. V was pared by 2 bases and J by 5 bases, with 7 bases of the junction left unmatched. CDR3 in DNA: TGTGCCAGCAGTTACACGTGGGACAGGGACAACGAGCAGTACTTC. This encodes CASSYTWDRDNEQYF.

The chain links TRBV19 to TRBJ1-5; D is uncertain. Germline V CDR1 and CDR2: LNHDA, SQIVND (reference sequence). V was trimmed by 5 bases and J by 6 bases, leaving 11 bases between them. This CDR3 comprises 13 residues. The CDR3 loop reads CASSRGWGQPQHF. CDR3 nucleotides: TGTGCCAGTAGTCGGGGATGGGGTCAGCCCCAGCATTTT.

This clone was recorded a few times. The chain carries TRBV6-5 and TRBJ1-1; 8 bases are a match to TRBD1. Trimming took 10 bases from V and 5 from J; bases not matched to a gene: 6. Germline V gene lookup returns CDR1 MNHEY and CDR2 SVGAGI. This CDR3 has 12 amino acids. Written as DNA, the CDR3 is TGTGCCACCCGGACAGGGAGGACTGAAGCTTTCTTT. It encodes CATRTGRTEAFF.

The J gene is TRBJ1-2, the V gene TRBV7-2, with TRBD1 as a possible D gene (5 bases). The CDR3 spans 14 residues. Trimming stripped 2 bases from V and 2 bases from J, with 9 bases between. The germline V gene encodes CDR1 SGHTA and CDR2 FQGNSA. The CDR3 region is CASSLPGVNYGYTF. The CDR3 nucleotides are TGTGCCAGCAGCTTACCGGGGGTGAACTATGGCTACACCTTC.